Sequencing of this TCR beta chain was carried out in a study of T cell responses to AZD1222 COVID-19 vaccine. Study-level results: In all cases, repertoires were sampled only after the peak T cell response.

Per germline, CDR1 PRHDT and CDR2 FYEKMQ (reference sequence). The length of the CDR3 is 14 residues. The ends lost 3 bases at V and 4 bases at J; junction bases unmatched: 5. The table came from immunoSEQ multiplex PCR; TCRdb's copy has only in-frame clones and leaves some out. The sample consists of about 100,000 clones, roughly 91% of them appearing once. As to this clone: What it binds is not known.

The J gene is TRBJ2-7, the V gene TRBV13; 8 bases map to TRBD1. This specimen was peripheral blood, taken on day 0 of AZD1222 vaccination. This receptor was obtained from an adult in good health. The CDR3 protein is CASSFGQGWYEQYF. DNA of the CDR3: TGTGCCAGCAGCTTCGGACAGGGTTGGTACGAGCAGTACTTC.